These 22 T cell receptor beta chains were all obtained from the same sample, sequenced in a study of cytomegalovirus exposure and HLA in healthy donors. PCR amplification relied on 60 Vbeta primers (plus 13 Jbeta primers). Data came from immunoSEQ multiplex PCR; TCRdb stores just in-frame clones and leaves some out. The sample holds 34,000 or so clones. Sequenced material: PBMCs. These receptors all come from a woman in her forties in good health and CMV-seropositive.

The chain couples TRBV19 to TRBJ1-2, with 7 bases matching TRBD1. CDR3 length: 15 residues. Losses at the gene ends were 2 bases for V and 4 bases for J; bases not matched to a gene: 7. Germline CDR1 is LNHDA and CDR2 is SQIVND (reference sequence). The CDR3, as DNA: TGTGCCAGTAGTATATGGGACAGTGCACTCTATGGCTACACCTTC. This gives the protein CASSIWDSALYGYTF.

CDR3 in amino acids: CASSLEGVVNEQFF. CDR3 coding DNA: TGTGCCAGCAGTTTGGAGGGAGTCGTCAATGAGCAGTTCTTC. The V and J genes are TRBV28 and TRBJ2-1; D perhaps matches TRBD2 (6 bases). The V gene lost 3 bases and the J gene lost 6 bases, with 12 bases spanning the gap. The germline V gene encodes CDR1 MDHEN and CDR2 SYDVKM. This CDR3 comprises 14 residues.

The chain uses TRBV19 and TRBJ1-5, with 8 bases that match TRBD1. Germline values: CDR1 LNHDA, CDR2 SQIVND (reference sequence). Trimming took 4 bases from V and 3 from J; bases not matched to a gene: 5. The CDR3 length is 15 residues. The CDR3 is CASSKGTGTNQPQHF. CDR3 DNA: TGTGCCAGTAGTAAAGGGACAGGCACCAATCAGCCCCAGCATTTT.

A word on this clone: At one of its ends the junction is not consistent with the germline gene, which may arise from a read error. The V and J genes are TRBV9 and TRBJ2-1, with 8 bases identical to TRBD2. The CDR3 is made up of 14 amino acids. Germline assignment: CDR1 SGDLS and CDR2 YYNGEE. Here the CDR3 DNA reads TGTGCCAGCGGCGTAGGGACTAGTGGGCACGAGCAGTTCTTC. Protein sequence: CASGVGTSGHEQFF.

V gene TRBV6-5 combines with J gene TRBJ2-7, with D unclear. The CDR3 length is 14 residues. The V and J ends lost 4 bases and 2 bases respectively, with 12 bases between them. Germline CDR1 is MNHEY and CDR2 is SVGAGI. The DNA for the CDR3 is TGTGCCAGCAGTTTGGCACCTGTCCCCTACGAGCAGTACTTC. It codes for CASSLAPVPYEQYF.

V usage is TRBV6-5 and J usage is TRBJ1-1; D gene ambiguous. CDR3 length equals 14 residues. Between the trimmed V and J ends, which lost 6 bases and 3 bases, there was a span of 14 bases. CDR1 and CDR2 (germline): MNHEY, SVGAGI. This CDR3 reads CASRHQRRDTEAFF. The CDR3 bases are TGTGCCAGCAGACACCAACGACGGGACACTGAAGCTTTCTTT.

The chain employs TRBV6-1 and TRBJ2-5; 12 bases are shared with TRBD2. Per the germline V gene, CDR1 is MNHNS and CDR2 is SASEGT. With V trimmed by 5 bases and J by 5 bases, 6 bases remained unmatched. CDR3 length: 15 amino acids. CDR3 nucleotides: TGTGCCAGCAGTCCGACTAGCGGGAGCCAGGAGACCCAGTACTTC. Translated, it gives CASSPTSGSQETQYF.

This sequence joins TRBV28 and TRBJ1-2; 7 bases are a match to TRBD1. The CDR3 loop spans 14 amino acids. After removal of 6 bases from V and 8 bases from J, the junction contained 12 bases not matched to a gene. Germline assignment: CDR1 MDHEN and CDR2 SYDVKM. CDR3 bases: TGTGCCAGCAGCCCGGGACAGCAGGTTTACGGCTACACCTTC. Translation gives CASSPGQQVYGYTF.

The chain is built from TRBV18 and TRBJ1-1, with a possible D match to TRBD1 (6 bases). V was shortened by 3 bases and J by 5 bases, with 19 bases between the two germline ends. This CDR3 spans 16 amino acids. The germline gives CDR1 KGHSH, CDR2 LQKENI. CDR3: CASSPTGGQGGTEAFF. The CDR3 DNA follows: TGTGCCAGCTCACCTACTGGGGGCCAGGGTGGGACTGAAGCTTTCTTT.

The chain carries TRBV4-3 and TRBJ1-5, with D possibly being TRBD1 (5 bases). The CDR3 consists of 16 residues. Germline CDR1 is LGHNA and CDR2 is YSLEER. V was clipped by 0 bases and J by 4 bases, with 13 bases between them. CDR3 amino acids: CASSQDLRGGNQPQHF. In nucleotides, the CDR3 is TGCGCCAGCAGCCAAGATCTAAGGGGAGGAAATCAGCCCCAGCATTTT.

Of note for this clone: The same CDR3 arises from other DNA sequences in this sample as well. The CDR3 DNA reads as TGTGCCAGCAGCCCTCGGGGGGCACCCTACAATGAGCAGTTCTTC. Translated: CASSPRGAPYNEQFF. The chain recombines TRBV7-9 with TRBJ2-1; possibly TRBD2 for D (7 bases). The CDR3 totals 15 residues. From germline, CDR1 is SEHNR and CDR2 FQNEAQ (reference sequence). The V end was cut by 5 bases, the J end by 2 bases, with 13 bases between.

The chain employs TRBV2 and TRBJ2-7; D unresolved. This CDR3 is built from 12 residues. In germline, CDR1 is SNHLY, CDR2 FYNNEI. Trimming stripped 5 bases from V and 3 bases from J, with 8 bases between. As DNA, the CDR3 is TGTGCCAGCAGTCGGCGGATCTACGAGCAGTACTTC. It is translated as CASSRRIYEQYF.

The chain recombines TRBV27 with TRBJ2-7, with 9 nucleotides matching TRBD1. The CDR3 extends over 14 amino acids. Germline-derived CDR1 and CDR2 are MNHEY and SMNVEV (reference sequence). Trimming removed 4 bases from V and 2 bases from J; junction bases left unmatched: 3. The CDR3 here is CASSSDRGPYEQYF. The CDR3 nucleotides read TGTGCCAGCAGTTCGGACAGGGGCCCCTACGAGCAGTACTTC.

The chain joins TRBV13 to TRBJ2-7, with 8 bases aligning to TRBD1. CDR1 is PRHDT and CDR2 is FYEKMQ in the germline V gene (reference sequence). V lost 2 bases and J lost 5; bases outside the gene matches: 8. This CDR3 region has 15 residues. CDR3 coding DNA: TGTGCCAGCAGCTTATCAGGGGGCGGTAAGGACGAGCAGTACTTC. Translated: CASSLSGGGKDEQYF.

The chain is built from TRBV7-2 and TRBJ2-7; maybe TRBD1 (6 bases). CDR1 is SGHTA, CDR2 FQGNSA, per germline. The CDR3 contains 15 residues. V lost 5 bases, J lost 4 bases, and 18 bases lay in between. The CDR3 protein is CASSPSLGQTYEQYF. The DNA for the CDR3 is TGTGCCAGCAGCCCGTCGCTAGGACAGACATACGAGCAGTACTTC.

The chain is built from TRBV15 and TRBJ2-1; D uncertain. V lost 1 base and J lost 5, with 6 bases in between. Germline V gene data show CDR1 as LNHNV and CDR2 as YYDKDF (reference sequence). CDR3 length: 13 amino acids. As DNA, the CDR3 is TGTGCCACCAGCAGAGGGGCCAACAATGAGCAGTTCTTC. Amino acids: CATSRGANNEQFF. Full variable domain (outside the CDR3, taken from reference TRBV15 and TRBJ2-1): DAMVIQNPRYQVTQFGKPVTLSCSQTLNHNVMYWYQQKSSQAPKLLFHYYDKDFNNEADTPDNFQSRRPNTSFCFLDIRSPGLGDTAMYLCATSRGANNEQFFGPGTRLTVL.

The rearrangement links TRBV7-9 to TRBJ2-5, with TRBD2 matching 9 bases. This CDR3 spans 16 amino acids. The V segment lost 4 bases and the J segment 1 base; nucleotides outside the gene matches: 7. Germline V gives CDR1 SEHNR, CDR2 FQNEAQ (reference sequence). CDR3 in DNA: TGTGCCAGCAGCTCCCTTCTAGCGGGGACCCAAGAGACCCAGTACTTC. Its protein product is CASSSLLAGTQETQYF.

This clone shows up as medium-sized (0.01 to 0.1%) by frequency. The chain recombines TRBV6-4 with TRBJ2-7, with a possible D match to TRBD2 (5 bases). The CDR3 extends over 14 amino acids. CDR1 is MRHNA, CDR2 SNTAGT, per germline. The V gene lost 2 bases and the J gene lost 0 bases, with 8 bases spanning the gap. CDR3 amino acids: CASSDRAGSYEQYF. The CDR3 coding sequence is TGTGCCAGCAGTGACAGGGCGGGCTCCTACGAGCAGTACTTC.

V and J are TRBV28 and TRBJ1-2; 8 positions agree with TRBD1. The CDR3 consists of 14 residues. From germline, CDR1 is MDHEN and CDR2 SYDVKM. J was trimmed by 4 bases and V by 5 bases; bases with no gene match: 6. The CDR3 bases are TGTGCCAGCAGTCCCCACGGGACAGGCTATGGCTACACCTTC. Its protein product is CASSPHGTGYGYTF.

The V call is TRBV28, the J call TRBJ2-7; 7 bases are a match to TRBD2. The CDR3 has 14 amino acids. Germline-derived CDR1 and CDR2 are MDHEN and SYDVKM. The J segment lost 5 bases and the V segment lost 5 bases, leaving 9 bases of the junction unmatched. The CDR3 coding sequence is TGTGCCAGCAGTCTAACGGGACTACAGGACGAGCAGTACTTC. It translates to CASSLTGLQDEQYF.

J is TRBJ1-2 and V is TRBV6-5; TRBD1 matches at 8 bases. The CDR3 is made up of 14 amino acids. The V gene end was trimmed by 6 bases and the J gene end by 4 bases; junction bases not matched to a gene: 7. CDR1 and CDR2 from the germline V gene are MNHEY and SVGAGI. The CDR3 reads CASSLDRVVYGYTF. CDR3 in DNA: TGTGCCAGCAGCCTGGACAGGGTAGTCTATGGCTACACCTTC.

V is TRBV6-1 and J is TRBJ2-7, with D perhaps TRBD2 (5 bases). V lost 3 bases and J 2 bases, leaving 14 bases between the germline ends. This CDR3 comprises 15 residues. Germline V CDR1 and CDR2: MNHNS, SASEGT. CDR3 sequence reads: CASSESRLSAYEQYF. DNA for the CDR3: TGTGCCAGCAGTGAGTCAAGACTAAGCGCCTACGAGCAGTACTTC.